A selection of T cell receptor beta chains follows, all from one sample in a study of OX40 agonist ivuxolimab in advanced cancers. Method: immunoSEQ multiplex PCR; TCRdb's copy keeps in-frame clones and lacks some. This sample has around 45,000 clones, with roughly 90% found just once. The sequences come from CD4+ or CD8+ T cells sorted from blood, collected in a trial of the OX40 agonist ivuxolimab. All receptors derive from an adult with an advanced solid tumor such as melanoma, head and neck, liver or kidney cancer. Each CDR3 is given with its conserved first and last residue. D genes are given only for firm matches. A row's size may be missing; if present it is once, few, many or a size class.

v_gene,abundance,len,j_gene,d_gene,CDR3nt,CDR3aa
TRBV28,.,14,TRBJ2-1,.,TGTGCCATACAAACAGGGAGCTCCTACAATGAGCAGTTCTTC,CAIQTGSSYNEQFF
TRBV6-4,.,15,TRBJ2-3,TRBD1,TGTGCCAGCAGTGACGGGACAGGGGGCACAGATACGCAGTATTTT,CASSDGTGGTDTQYF
TRBV29-1,.,13,TRBJ2-7,TRBD2,TGCAGCGTGGGGGACGGGGGGGCCTACGAGCAGTACTTC,CSVGDGGAYEQYF
TRBV18,.,13,TRBJ2-3,TRBD2,TGTGCCAGCCAGACTAGCGATACGGATACGCAGTATTTT,CASQTSDTDTQYF
TRBV18,.,15,TRBJ2-7,.,TGTGCCAGCTCACCGGGGGGAGGCTCTTCCTACGAGCAGTACTTC,CASSPGGGSSYEQYF
TRBV19,.,15,TRBJ2-1,TRBD2,TGTGCCAGTAGTGTTAGCGGGAGTTCGTACAATGAGCAGTTCTTC,CASSVSGSSYNEQFF
TRBV30,.,12,TRBJ2-7,.,TGTGCCTGGAGTGCAGGCTCTTACGAGCAGTACTTC,CAWSAGSYEQYF
TRBV29-1,.,15,TRBJ1-1,.,TGCAGCGTTGAAGATCGGGCAGGGTTGAATACTGAAGCTTTCTTT,CSVEDRAGLNTEAFF
TRBV6-1,.,14,TRBJ2-2,.,TGTGCCAGCAGTGAATCGCAAGAGACCGGGGAGCTGTTTTTT,CASSESQETGELFF
TRBV7-2,.,16,TRBJ2-7,.,TGTGCCAGCAGCTTAGTCTCCCTAGCGCCACAATACGAGCAGTACTTC,CASSLVSLAPQYEQYF
TRBV28,.,13,TRBJ1-1,TRBD1,TGTGCCAGCAGACGACAGGGCGGGACTGAAGCTTTCTTT,CASRRQGGTEAFF
TRBV6-1,.,18,TRBJ1-5,.,TGTGCCAGCAGTGATTGGGGACTGGAGATTAGGGGGTATCAGCCCCAGCATTTT,CASSDWGLEIRGYQPQHF
TRBV5-1,.,15,TRBJ2-3,TRBD2,TGCGCCAGCAGCTCGACTAGCGGGATCACAGATACGCAGTATTTT,CASSSTSGITDTQYF
TRBV6-5,once,14,TRBJ1-1,.,TGTGCCAGCAGTTACTCGGAGGAAAGCCCTGAAGCTTTCTTT,CASSYSEESPEAFF
TRBV13,.,13,TRBJ2-5,.,TGTGCCAGCAGCTTAGGCTATGAAGAGACCCAGTACTTC,CASSLGYEETQYF
TRBV27,.,15,TRBJ1-1,.,TGTGCCAGCAGCCCCTATTATGCAATGAACACTGAAGCTTTCTTT,CASSPYYAMNTEAFF
TRBV2,.,17,TRBJ2-2,.,TGTGCCAGCAGTCTTCCCCCGGGACAACCGAACACCGGGGAGCTGTTTTTT,CASSLPPGQPNTGELFF
TRBV28,.,15,TRBJ1-2,.,TGTGCCAGCAGTTTATCTACAGGGTCCAACTATGGCTACACCTTC,CASSLSTGSNYGYTF
TRBV7-8,.,14,TRBJ2-1,.,TGTGCCAGCATCAGGGCCAGCTCCTACAATGAGCAGTTCTTC,CASIRASSYNEQFF
TRBV5-1,.,15,TRBJ2-7,TRBD2,TGCGCCAGCAGCTTAACCGGGACTAACAACTACGAGCAGTACTTC,CASSLTGTNNYEQYF
TRBV7-2,.,15,TRBJ1-6,TRBD1,TGTGCCAGCAGCACCCGGGACAGGCTGAATTCACCCCTCCACTTT,CASSTRDRLNSPLHF
TRBV19,.,15,TRBJ1-1,.,TGTGCCAGTAGTGCAGACTTGGGAGGGAGGACTGAAGCTTTCTTT,CASSADLGGRTEAFF
TRBV15,.,12,TRBJ1-2,.,TGTGCCACCAGTCCCACGGGTAATGGCTACACCTTC,CATSPTGNGYTF
TRBV5-4,.,17,TRBJ2-7,TRBD2,TGTGCCAGCAGCGCCCCCGGTTCTGGGAGGGGCTCCTACGAGCAGTACTTC,CASSAPGSGRGSYEQYF
TRBV6-1,.,13,TRBJ2-7,TRBD1,TGTGCCAGCAGGGGACAGGGGGGCGACGAGCAGTACTTC,CASRGQGGDEQYF
TRBV15,.,15,TRBJ2-1,.,TGTGCCACCAGCAGAGGGGTGAGCTCCTACAATGAGCAGTTCTTC,CATSRGVSSYNEQFF
TRBV2,.,15,TRBJ1-3,.,TGTGCCAGCGAAGGACAGATTCACTCTGGAAACACCATATATTTT,CASEGQIHSGNTIYF
TRBV12-5,.,12,TRBJ1-1,.,TGTGCTAGTGGGCTAGCGAACACTGAAGCTTTCTTT,CASGLANTEAFF
TRBV6-1,.,18,TRBJ1-4,.,TGTGCCAGCAGAGAAAGGCGGGACGCATATGCAACTAATGAAAAACTGTTTTTT,CASRERRDAYATNEKLFF
TRBV30,.,14,TRBJ2-7,.,TGTGCCTGGAGTGCAAGGACGGATTCCTACGAGCAGTACTTC,CAWSARTDSYEQYF
TRBV29-1,.,13,TRBJ2-7,.,TGCAGCGTTGTTACAGTAAGCTCCTACGAGCAGTACTTC,CSVVTVSSYEQYF
TRBV23-1,.,17,TRBJ1-4,.,TGCGCCAGCAGTCAACAAATCACAGGGAGACGAGGAGAAAAACTGTTTTTT,CASSQQITGRRGEKLFF
TRBV11-3,.,13,TRBJ2-1,TRBD2,TGTGCCAGCAGCTCAGGGCGGGGGGCCCAGCAGTTCTTC,CASSSGRGAQQFF
TRBV7-6,.,14,TRBJ2-7,.,TGTGCCAGCAGCTTGGGGGGTGGTTCCTACGAGCAGTACTTC,CASSLGGGSYEQYF
TRBV4-1,.,17,TRBJ2-6,.,TGCGCCAGCAGCCAAGACAGCCTTTCCCCAGCGGTCAACGTCCTGACTTTC,CASSQDSLSPAVNVLTF
TRBV6-5,.,15,TRBJ2-7,TRBD1,TGTGCCAGCAGTGCCGCCGGGACAGGGATGTACGAGCAGTACTTC,CASSAAGTGMYEQYF
TRBV5-1,.,13,TRBJ2-3,.,TGCGCCAGCAGCTTCGAGAGCACAGATACGCAGTATTTT,CASSFESTDTQYF
TRBV25-1,.,17,TRBJ2-4,TRBD1,TGTGCCAGCAGTGAACCAGGGACAGTCTTACCTTGCAACATTCAGTACTTC,CASSEPGTVLPCNIQYF
TRBV11-3,.,12,TRBJ2-2,.,TGTGCCAGCAGCTTAGCCCTCGGGGAGCTGTTTTTT,CASSLALGELFF
TRBV28,.,20,TRBJ2-3,TRBD2,TGTGCCAGCAGCCCACCAGGGACCGAGGGACTAGCGGGAGAGACAGATACGCAGTATTTT,CASSPPGTEGLAGETDTQYF
TRBV27,.,14,TRBJ2-1,TRBD1,TGTGCCAGCAGTTTGGGGGACAGGGGGATTGAGCAGTTCTTC,CASSLGDRGIEQFF
TRBV4-1,.,15,TRBJ1-1,.,TGCGCCAGCAGCCAAGATCAAACCAGTAACACTGAAGCTTTCTTT,CASSQDQTSNTEAFF
TRBV5-6,.,11,TRBJ2-1,.,TGTGCCAGCAGCTTAGGGGGGGAGCAGTTCTTC,CASSLGGEQFF
TRBV10-1,.,16,TRBJ2-7,TRBD1,TGCGCCAGCAGCGAGGGGATCGGACAGGCTACCTACGAGCAGTACTTC,CASSEGIGQATYEQYF
TRBV25-1,.,15,TRBJ1-4,.,TGTGCCAGCAGTGAAACAGTGACGGATAATGAAAAACTGTTTTTT,CASSETVTDNEKLFF
TRBV4-1,.,18,TRBJ2-7,.,TGCGCCAGCAGCCAAGGGGGGGCTGCCTGGGGGAACCAGTACGAGCAGTACTTC,CASSQGGAAWGNQYEQYF
TRBV27,once,15,TRBJ2-7,.,TGTGCCAGCAGTTTCGCCTGGGGCGGCAGCCACGAGCAGTACTTC,CASSFAWGGSHEQYF
TRBV28,.,19,TRBJ2-7,TRBD2,TGTGCCAGCTCTTTGGGAGGGAGCTCGGAAGCGGTCCTCTCCTACGAGCAGTACTTC,CASSLGGSSEAVLSYEQYF